This T cell receptor beta chain derives from a study of tumor-infiltrating lymphocytes in primary liver carcinoma. General observations from the study: Presence in all five tumor regions was observed for only about 7.5-25% of top clones. Relative to blood, tumors carried a significantly larger fraction of the repertoire in their top 250 clones (p = 0.039).

This clonotype was seen a single time. The antigen remains undetermined. Germline and junction disagree at one end, which may indicate a read error. With a constant-region primer, TCR beta cDNA was made from approximately 500 ng of total RNA. Construction of TCR beta libraries relied on three successive nested multiplex PCR rounds employing slightly modified ARM-PCR. TRBV1-TRBV30 forward primers paired with a C-beta reverse primer drove the first two PCR rounds, ten to eleven cycles each. In TCRdb, the multiplex PCR reads were re-called with MiXCR into one record per CDR3 protein. The sample lists under 45,000 distinct CDR3 sequences, around 70% seen once, with roughly 19% in the top ten. For each extraction, RNA and DNA were obtained together from about 19-30 mg of unsorted bulk tissue. Resection treated the patients' primary liver carcinoma. Germline values: CDR1 MGHDK, CDR2 SYGVNS. This CDR3 contains 11 residues.

The sequenced material came from liver tumor tissue from sampling region 2. Subset described: tumor region T2, inferior pole. V usage is TRBV25-1 and J usage is TRBJ2-1; D could derive from TRBD1 or TRBD2 (5 bases each). The sequence derives from a man in his forties or fifties with primary liver carcinoma and hepatitis B virus infection. This CDR3 reads CASGGFYEQFF. CDR3 nucleotide sequence: TGTGCCAGCGGGGGATTTTATGAGCAGTTCTTT.